Following are 13 T cell receptor beta chains from one sample sequenced in a study of control samples from healthy donors and cancer patients. The table came from immunoSEQ multiplex PCR; TCRdb's copy has only in-frame clones and leaves some out. The repertoire consists of some 120,000 clones, with 87% occurring once and the leading ten covering 2.5% to 3.5%. Sequenced input: blood. The receptors stem from a man in his sixties in good health.

V and J are TRBV28 and TRBJ1-2; 7 bases are a match to TRBD1. CDR1 is MDHEN, CDR2 SYDVKM, per germline. Trimming removed 8 bases from V and 5 bases from J; junction bases left unmatched: 14. The CDR3 is made up of 15 amino acids. The CDR3 sequence is CASGTPSGGVYGYTF. CDR3 DNA sequence: TGTGCCAGCGGGACGCCCTCAGGGGGGGTTTATGGCTACACCTTC.

The chain combines TRBV10-3 with TRBJ2-3; TRBD2 might be the D (5 bases). In germline, CDR1 is ENHRY, CDR2 SYGVKD. This CDR3 spans 15 amino acids. V dropped 7 bases and J dropped 4 bases, with 18 bases sitting between them. CDR3 DNA sequence: TGTGCCATCAAAAACGGGAACGTCGGCGCAGATACGCAGTATTTT. This encodes CAIKNGNVGADTQYF.

V usage is TRBV2 and J usage is TRBJ1-6; 7 positions agree with TRBD1. Germline loops: CDR1 SNHLY, CDR2 FYNNEI. Trimming at V came to 7 bases and at J to 4 bases, leaving 7 bases not matched to a gene. The CDR3 extends over 15 amino acids. The CDR3 DNA is TGTGCCAGCATCCCCGGGACAGCGTATAATTCACCCCTCCACTTT. Protein product: CASIPGTAYNSPLHF.

This rearrangement joins TRBV7-2 to TRBJ2-3, with TRBD1 matching over 10 bases. The CDR3 is 16 amino acids. The V and J ends lost 5 bases and 1 base, in that order; junction bases with no gene match: 6. Per the germline V gene, CDR1 is SGHTA and CDR2 is FQGNSA. CDR3 in DNA: TGTGCCAGCAGCCACCACGGGACAGGGGGCACAGATACGCAGTATTTT. This encodes CASSHHGTGGTDTQYF.

With regard to this clone: Other DNA variants within this sample encode the same CDR3. The gene calls are TRBV5-1 and TRBJ2-5; D is unclear. Trimming cost V 4 bases and J 2 bases, with 6 bases left between them. Germline V lookup: CDR1 SGHRS, CDR2 YFSETQ. The CDR3 is 12 amino acids. In DNA form, the CDR3 reads TGCGCCAGCAGCCCGGATCAAGAGACCCAGTACTTC. Amino acid sequence: CASSPDQETQYF.

The V gene is TRBV6-4, the J gene TRBJ2-3; 10 positions match TRBD2. The germline V gene encodes CDR1 MRHNA and CDR2 SNTAGT. V shed 0 bases, J shed 0 bases, and the junction held 15 bases outside the gene matches. This CDR3 comprises 21 residues. The DNA of the CDR3 is TGTGCCAGCAGTGACTCGACCGTAGCGGGGGGAGGATATAGTAGCACAGATACGCAGTATTTT. Protein: CASSDSTVAGGGYSSTDTQYF.

By share, this clone counts as medium-sized. The V call is TRBV7-9, the J call TRBJ2-2; D is uncertain. Trimming stripped 1 base from V and 0 bases from J, with 6 bases between. The CDR3 runs 15 residues. Germline CDR1 reads SEHNR; CDR2 reads FQNEAQ (reference sequence). The CDR3 nucleotides are TGTGCCAGCAGCTTAGGGTCAGCGAACACCGGGGAGCTGTTTTTT. It translates to CASSLGSANTGELFF. Complete variable domain (other parts from reference TRBV7-9 and TRBJ2-2): DTGVSQNPRHKITKRGQNVTFRCDPISEHNRLYWYRQTLGQGPEFLTYFQNEAQLEKSRLLSDRFSAERPKGSFSTLEIQRTEQGDSAMYLCASSLGSANTGELFFGEGSRLTVL.

V gene TRBV7-9 combines with J gene TRBJ2-6; D is undetermined. The CDR3 runs 13 residues. V lost 5 bases, J lost 0 bases, and 2 bases lay in between. Germline loops: CDR1 SEHNR, CDR2 FQNEAQ (reference sequence). The DNA for the CDR3 is TGTGCCAGCAGCCCCTCTGGGGCCAACGTCCTGACTTTC. Translating it yields CASSPSGANVLTF.

The chain links TRBV10-2 to TRBJ2-7, with 10 bases lining up with TRBD1. The CDR3 extends over 14 amino acids. J was trimmed by 4 bases and V by 6 bases; bases with no gene match: 6. Germline V CDR1 and CDR2: WSHSY, SAAADI. CDR3 protein: CASRQTGGQYEQYF. CDR3 sequence (DNA): TGCGCCAGCAGGCAGACAGGGGGCCAGTACGAGCAGTACTTC.

The chain employs TRBV5-1 and TRBJ1-1, with TRBD1 matching 8 bases. The CDR3 is made up of 16 amino acids. Germline values: CDR1 SGHRS, CDR2 YFSETQ. The V gene end was trimmed by 0 bases and the J gene end by 2 bases; junction bases not matched to a gene: 6. Here the CDR3 DNA reads TGCGCCAGCAGCTTGGGACAGGGGTTAGGCAACACTGAAGCTTTCTTT. Amino acids: CASSLGQGLGNTEAFF.

V and J are TRBV18 and TRBJ1-3; D possibly corresponds to TRBD1 (5 bases). There are 14 residues in the CDR3. V dropped 6 bases and J dropped 0 bases, with 9 bases sitting between them. Germline CDR1 is KGHSH and CDR2 is LQKENI. This chain's CDR3 is CASSVGGSGNTIYF. CDR3 bases: TGTGCCAGCTCCGTCGGGGGCTCTGGAAACACCATATATTTT.

This clone was seen more than once but under ten times. The rearrangement joins TRBV19 to TRBJ1-5, with 10 bases aligning to TRBD1. The trim removed 6 bases at V and 0 bases at J, leaving 5 bases unmatched. CDR1 and CDR2 from the germline V gene are LNHDA and SQIVND (reference sequence). This CDR3 has 16 residues. The CDR3 loop reads CASRTGGLYSNQPQHF. In nucleotides, the CDR3 is TGTGCCAGTAGGACAGGGGGCCTTTATAGCAATCAGCCCCAGCATTTT.

The chain couples TRBV7-2 to TRBJ1-5; 9 nucleotides line up with TRBD1. The V gene's germline CDR1 is SGHTA and CDR2 FQGNSA. Unmatched junction bases numbered 11, after V lost 8 bases and J lost 6 bases. This CDR3 is built from 15 residues. The CDR3 DNA is TGTGCCAGCGGGACCGGGACAGGGAGTCGTCAGCCCCAGCATTTT. As protein: CASGTGTGSRQPQHF.